The 24 T cell receptor beta chains reported below all come from one sample, sequenced in a study of T cells in Graves' hyperthyroidism and ophthalmopathy (dated by TCRdb to about 2019). Libraries were constructed by multiplex PCR. The sequencer was an Illumina HiSeq 2000. Amplification of TCR beta CDR3 regions was carried out from RNA transcripts. The TCR CDR3 was subjected to a first round of RT-PCR using the HTBI primer set and the Qiagen OneStep RT-PCR kit. The public reads were reprocessed in TCRdb via fastp at Q25 and MiXCR, keeping in-frame beta chains. Under each unique CDR3 protein, matching rows form one entry showing the most common genes and DNA. This sample has about 420,000 distinct CDR3 sequences in its table, and roughly 15% of those were observed once. The top ten clonotypes cover 5% to 6.5% of the sample. Sequenced input: blood. The receptors were gathered from a woman aged 18-29 years with Graves' hyperthyroidism.

There are many counts of this clonotype. V usage is TRBV7-9 and J usage is TRBJ2-1; 13 bases line up with TRBD2. CDR3 length equals 17 residues. Per the germline V gene, CDR1 is SEHNR and CDR2 is FQNEAQ (reference sequence). V was clipped by 3 bases and J by 1 base; unmatched bases: 3. CDR3 loop: CASSLGGLAGSYNEQFF. CDR3 DNA sequence: TGTGCCAGCAGCTTGGGGGGACTAGCGGGATCCTACAATGAGCAGTTCTTC.

In this sample, this clonotype turned up many times. This sequence joins TRBV30 and TRBJ2-7, with 9 bases that match TRBD1. The CDR3 consists of 14 residues. With V trimmed by 4 bases and J by 2 bases, 6 bases remained unmatched. Germline V gene data show CDR1 as GTSNPN and CDR2 as SVGIG (reference sequence). The CDR3 region has the DNA TGTGCCTGGACTACAGGGGGCAGTCCCTACGAGCAGTACTTC. It yields the protein CAWTTGGSPYEQYF.

This clonotype was observed a few times. The chain links TRBV5-4 to TRBJ1-2; no definite D call. The CDR3 runs to 15 residues. The germline V gene has CDR1 SGHNT and CDR2 YYREEE (reference sequence). The V and J ends lost 3 bases and 6 bases respectively, with 18 bases between them. The CDR3 spells CASSSLWEPQNGYTF. DNA of the CDR3: TGTGCCAGCAGCTCCCTTTGGGAGCCTCAGAATGGCTACACCTTC.

The genes are TRBV28 and TRBJ2-4; TRBD1 aligns across 9 bases. The J segment lost 9 bases and the V segment lost 4 bases, leaving 7 bases of the junction unmatched. The germline V gene encodes CDR1 MDHEN and CDR2 SYDVKM. The CDR3 is 14 amino acids. This CDR3 is CASSYRDRDGIQYF. Here the CDR3 DNA reads TGTGCCAGCAGTTACCGGGACAGGGACGGCATTCAGTACTTC.

This clonotype occurred a few times. The chain recombines TRBV4-1 with TRBJ1-4; a weak D match, TRBD1 (5 bases). CDR3 size: 16 residues. V gave up 8 bases and J gave up 8 bases, with 24 bases separating them. Looked up from germline, CDR1 is MGHRA and CDR2 is YSYEKL. The CDR3 here is CASQSLQGRSIEKLFF. DNA for the CDR3: TGCGCCAGCCAGTCCCTCCAGGGTCGGAGCATAGAAAAACTGTTTTTT.

This clonotype was seen more than once but under ten times. This chain uses TRBV10-1 with TRBJ2-7, with TRBD2 matching 14 bases. Losses at the gene ends were 6 bases for V and 9 bases for J; bases not matched to a gene: 7. Looked up from germline, CDR1 is WNHNN and CDR2 is SYGVQD (reference sequence). This CDR3 spans 14 amino acids. This CDR3 is CASSRLAGGPAQYF. The CDR3 nucleotides are TGCGCCAGCAGCAGACTAGCGGGAGGGCCCGCGCAGTACTTC.

The rearrangement uses TRBV30 and TRBJ1-1, with a possible D match to TRBD1 (6 bases). Deletions cut 1 base from V and 7 bases from J, with 10 bases between. Germline lookup yields CDR1 GTSNPN and CDR2 SVGIG (reference sequence). This CDR3 comprises 12 residues. The CDR3 loop reads CAWSAGTYEAFF. The CDR3 DNA sequence: TGTGCCTGGAGTGCCGGGACATATGAAGCTTTCTTT.

The chain joins TRBV7-2 to TRBJ2-1; D may be TRBD2 (5 bases). Germline V gene sequence: CDR1 SGHTA, CDR2 FQGNSA. The V gene lost 1 base and the J gene lost 7 bases, with 14 bases spanning the gap. The CDR3 totals 15 residues. CDR3 nucleotide sequence: TGTGCCAGCAGCTTAGATCCCGGGAAGGTTAATGAGCAGTTCTTC. Its protein is CASSLDPGKVNEQFF.

This clonotype was seen ten or more times. The chain is built from TRBV7-2 and TRBJ2-3, with D possibly matching TRBD2 (5 bases). Germline lookup yields CDR1 SGHTA and CDR2 FQGNSA. Deletions cut 3 bases from V and 0 bases from J, with 10 bases between. There are 15 residues in the CDR3. The CDR3 region is CASSLQAVSTDTQYF. CDR3 in DNA: TGTGCCAGCAGCTTGCAAGCGGTGAGCACAGATACGCAGTATTTT.

This sequence joins TRBV30 and TRBJ2-1, with D tentatively TRBD2 (6 bases). In germline, CDR1 is GTSNPN, CDR2 SVGIG (reference sequence). The CDR3 is 14 residues long. V lost 8 bases, J lost 13 bases, and 27 bases lay in between. In DNA form, the CDR3 reads TGTGCCGGGCCCTCTTTTCGGGAGCCTCGAGCTCAGTTCTTC. It specifies CAGPSFREPRAQFF.

This clonotype occurred many times. The rearrangement uses TRBV12-3 or TRBV12-4 and TRBJ1-5, with D maybe TRBD1 (5 bases). This CDR3 is built from 15 residues. Trimming shortened V by 5 bases and J by 6 bases, and 17 bases separated the two germline ends. The CDR3 loop is CASSAPGGSAQPQHF. CDR3 in DNA: TGTGCCAGCAGTGCGCCGGGGGGGTCGGCTCAGCCCCAGCATTTT.

This clonotype occurred many times. The rearrangement links TRBV12-3 or TRBV12-4 to TRBJ2-7; a possible D gene is TRBD2 (7 bases). Trimming left V 8 bases short and J 5 bases short, with 19 bases between. CDR3 length: 14 amino acids. The CDR3: CASALGGAMDEQYF. CDR3 nucleotide sequence: TGTGCCAGCGCCCTGGGGGGGGCTATGGACGAGCAGTACTTC.

This clonotype was counted many times. This chain joins TRBV6-6 and TRBJ2-7; no clear D. This CDR3 has 14 residues. Per germline, CDR1 MNHNY and CDR2 SVGAGI (reference sequence). V lost 0 bases and J lost 4, with 10 bases in between. CDR3 bases: TGTGCCAGCAGTTACTCACCATCTTCATACGAGCAGTACTTC. It encodes CASSYSPSSYEQYF.

The rearrangement uses TRBV3-1 and TRBJ1-2; no clear D gene. Trimming took off 5 bases at V and 0 bases at J, with 13 bases between the two ends. CDR3 length equals 15 residues. The germline CDR1 and CDR2 sequences are LGHDT and YNNKEL (reference sequence). CDR3 sequence: CASSVDLRPNYGYTF. CDR3 nucleotides: TGTGCCAGCAGCGTTGATCTTAGACCTAACTATGGCTACACCTTC.

This clonotype came up a few times. The chain combines TRBV19 with TRBJ1-5; 9 nucleotides agree with TRBD1. The CDR3 runs to 16 residues. V shed 5 bases and J 0 bases; nucleotides not matched to a gene: 5. CDR1 is LNHDA and CDR2 is SQIVND in the germline V gene (reference sequence). This CDR3 reads CASSYTGGHSNQPQHF. The DNA of the CDR3 is TGTGCCAGTAGTTACACAGGGGGCCATAGCAATCAGCCCCAGCATTTT.

The sample holds a few counts of this clonotype. The gene calls are TRBV18 and TRBJ2-2; 15 bases are shared with TRBD2. Germline loops: CDR1 KGHSH, CDR2 LQKENI. The junction had 8 bases not matched to a gene; V was cut back by 6 bases and J by 6 bases. This CDR3 spans 17 amino acids. The CDR3 region is CASSGLAGGPSAGELFF. CDR3 coding DNA: TGTGCCAGCTCTGGACTAGCGGGAGGGCCCTCGGCCGGGGAGCTGTTTTTT.

The chain recombines TRBV19 with TRBJ2-1; maybe TRBD2 (5 bases). The germline V and J ends were trimmed by 0 bases and 2 bases, with 11 bases remaining between them. This CDR3 spans 16 amino acids. Per germline, CDR1 LNHDA and CDR2 SQIVND (reference sequence). CDR3 sequence reads: CASSIDHSGTYNEQFF. The CDR3 DNA reads as TGTGCCAGTAGTATAGATCATTCGGGAACCTACAATGAGCAGTTCTTC.

This chain joins TRBV19 and TRBJ2-5; D unresolved. CDR1 and CDR2 from the germline V gene are LNHDA and SQIVND (reference sequence). V lost 1 base and J lost 0, with 9 bases in between. CDR3 length equals 15 residues. The CDR3 sequence is CASSIGRSYQETQYF. DNA of the CDR3: TGTGCCAGTAGTATAGGGCGGAGCTACCAAGAGACCCAGTACTTC.

This chain connects TRBV5-1 to TRBJ1-2; the D gene is possibly TRBD1 (6 bases). The V gene's germline CDR1 is SGHRS and CDR2 YFSETQ. This CDR3 is 15 amino acids long. V lost 1 base to trimming and J lost 14 bases, with 24 bases between them. CDR3 region: CASSLRGGEVKRNTF. The CDR3 nucleotides read TGCGCCAGCAGCTTGAGAGGGGGAGAGGTTAAAAGGAATACCTTC.

Of note for this clonotype: A read error is possible here, since a much larger clone lies one base away. This chain connects TRBV11-2 to TRBJ2-7; the D is unclear. The germline V gene encodes CDR1 SGHAT and CDR2 FQNNGV. V gave up 2 bases and J gave up 2 bases, with 7 bases separating them. The CDR3 runs 13 residues. The CDR3 region is CASSLFQTYEQYF. Written as DNA, the CDR3 is TGTGCCAGCAGCTTATTCCAGACCTACGAGCAGTACTTC. The entire variable domain, with the rest obtained from reference TRBV11-2 and TRBJ2-7, is as follows: EAGVAQSPRYKIIEKRQSVAFWCNPISGHATLYWYQQILGQGPKLLIQFQNNGVVDDSQLPKDRFSAERLKGVDSTLKIQPAKLEDSAVYLCASSLFQTYEQYFGPGTRLTVT.

This clonotype was counted a few times. The rearrangement joins TRBV6-2 or TRBV6-3 to TRBJ2-2; 12 positions match TRBD1. Germline CDR1 reads MNHEY; CDR2 reads SVGEGT. This CDR3 has 15 residues. Germline trimming cut 7 bases from V and 6 bases from J; bases unmatched to any gene: 6. The CDR3 DNA follows: TGTGCCAGCATCCCCGGGACAGGGGGCTCCGGGGAGCTGTTTTTT. Its translation: CASIPGTGGSGELFF.

CDR3 in amino acids: CASSYASTGGYEQYF. The CDR3 coding sequence is TGTGCCAGCAGTTACGCTTCCACAGGGGGCTACGAGCAGTACTTC. This rearrangement joins TRBV6-5 to TRBJ2-7; 8 nucleotides match TRBD1. V dropped 2 bases and J dropped 3; count of bases not matched to a gene: 6. This CDR3 is built from 15 residues. Per germline, CDR1 MNHEY and CDR2 SVGAGI.

The chain is built from TRBV19 and TRBJ1-6; D not resolved. The CDR3 is 15 amino acids. Trimming shortened V by 0 bases and J by 8 bases, and 11 bases separated the two germline ends. Germline V gene data show CDR1 as LNHDA and CDR2 as SQIVND (reference sequence). The CDR3 DNA reads as TGTGCCAGTAGTATAGATGGCCAGACCTATTCACCCCTCCACTTT. Encoded protein: CASSIDGQTYSPLHF.

This clonotype was seen only a few times. The chain carries TRBV28 and TRBJ1-5; D not certain. V lost 9 bases, J lost 5 bases, and 20 bases lay in between. The germline V gene encodes CDR1 MDHEN and CDR2 SYDVKM. The CDR3 extends over 15 amino acids. CDR3 coding DNA: TGTGCCAGTCTGGGTCAAGGTATGGGCCATCAGCCCCAGCATTTT. Translating it yields CASLGQGMGHQPQHF.